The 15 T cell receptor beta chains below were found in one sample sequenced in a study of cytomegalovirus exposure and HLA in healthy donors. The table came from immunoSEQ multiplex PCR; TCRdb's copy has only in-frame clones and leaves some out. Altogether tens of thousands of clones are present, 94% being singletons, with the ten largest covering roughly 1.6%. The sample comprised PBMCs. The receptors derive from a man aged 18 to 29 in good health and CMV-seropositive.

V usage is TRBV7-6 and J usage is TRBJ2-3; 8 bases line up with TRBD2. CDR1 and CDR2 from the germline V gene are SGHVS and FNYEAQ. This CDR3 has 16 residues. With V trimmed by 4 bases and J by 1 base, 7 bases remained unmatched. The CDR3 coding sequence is TGTGCCAGCAGCTCCTCGAGCGGGAGCGGCACAGATACGCAGTATTTT. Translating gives CASSSSSGSGTDTQYF.

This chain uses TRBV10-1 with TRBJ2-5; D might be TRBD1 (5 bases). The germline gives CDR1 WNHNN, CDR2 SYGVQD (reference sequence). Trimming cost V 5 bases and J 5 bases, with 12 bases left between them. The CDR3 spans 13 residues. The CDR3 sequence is CASSFAKGETQYF. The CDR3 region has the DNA TGCGCCAGCAGTTTCGCTAAGGGGGAGACCCAGTACTTC.

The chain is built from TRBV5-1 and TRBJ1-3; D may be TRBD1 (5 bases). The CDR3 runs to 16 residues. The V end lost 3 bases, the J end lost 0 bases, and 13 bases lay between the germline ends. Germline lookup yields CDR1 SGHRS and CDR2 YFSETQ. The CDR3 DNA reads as TGCGCCAGCAGCTCGGACACGAGAATCTCTGGAAACACCATATATTTT. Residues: CASSSDTRISGNTIYF.

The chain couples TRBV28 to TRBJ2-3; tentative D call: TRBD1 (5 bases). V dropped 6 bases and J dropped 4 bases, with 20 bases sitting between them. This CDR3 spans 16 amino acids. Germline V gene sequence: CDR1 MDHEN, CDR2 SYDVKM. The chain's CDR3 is CASRPVQASPPDTQYF. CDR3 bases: TGTGCCAGCAGACCCGTACAGGCGTCCCCCCCAGATACGCAGTATTTT.

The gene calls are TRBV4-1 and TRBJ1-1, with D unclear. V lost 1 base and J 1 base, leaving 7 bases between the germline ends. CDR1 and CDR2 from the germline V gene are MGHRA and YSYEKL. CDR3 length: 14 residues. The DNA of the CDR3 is TGCGCCAGCAGCCAAGTGGCGGCGAACACTGAAGCTTTCTTT. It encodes CASSQVAANTEAFF.

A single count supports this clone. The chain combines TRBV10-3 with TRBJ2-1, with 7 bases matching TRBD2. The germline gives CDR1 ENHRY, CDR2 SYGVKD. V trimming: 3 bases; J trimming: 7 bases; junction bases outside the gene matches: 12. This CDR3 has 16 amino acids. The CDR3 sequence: CAISDTAGRNRNEQFF. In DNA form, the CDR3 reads TGTGCCATCAGTGATACAGCGGGGAGGAACCGGAATGAGCAGTTCTTC.

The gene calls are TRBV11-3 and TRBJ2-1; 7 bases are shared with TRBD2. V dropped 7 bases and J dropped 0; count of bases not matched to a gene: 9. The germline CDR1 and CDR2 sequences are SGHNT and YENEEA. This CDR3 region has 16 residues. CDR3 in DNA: TGTGCCAGCACCTCACTAGCGCTCAGCTCCTACAATGAGCAGTTCTTC. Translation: CASTSLALSSYNEQFF.

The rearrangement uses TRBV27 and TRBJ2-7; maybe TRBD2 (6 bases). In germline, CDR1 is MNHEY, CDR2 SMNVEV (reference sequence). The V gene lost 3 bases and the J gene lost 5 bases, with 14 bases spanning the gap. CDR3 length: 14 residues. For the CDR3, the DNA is TGTGCCAGCAGTTTGACGGGAGTTAAGCACGAGCAGTACTTC. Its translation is CASSLTGVKHEQYF.

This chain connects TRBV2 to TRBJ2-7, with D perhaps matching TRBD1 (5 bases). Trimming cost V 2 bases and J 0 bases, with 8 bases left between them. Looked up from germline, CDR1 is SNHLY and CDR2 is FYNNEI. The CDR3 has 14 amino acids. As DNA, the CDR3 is TGTGCCAGCAGTGAACAGGGCAGCTCCTACGAGCAGTACTTC. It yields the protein CASSEQGSSYEQYF. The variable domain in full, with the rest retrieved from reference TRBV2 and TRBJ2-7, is EPEVTQTPSHQVTQMGQEVILRCVPISNHLYFYWYRQILGQKVEFLVSFYNNEISEKSEIFDDQFSVERPDGSNFTLKIRSTKLEDSAMYFCASSEQGSSYEQYFGPGTRLTVT.

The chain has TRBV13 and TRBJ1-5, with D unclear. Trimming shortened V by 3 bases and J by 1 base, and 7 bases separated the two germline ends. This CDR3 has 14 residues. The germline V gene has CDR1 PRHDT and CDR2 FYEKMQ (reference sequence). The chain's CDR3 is CASSFSGSNQPQHF. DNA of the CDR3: TGTGCCAGCAGCTTTTCGGGGAGCAATCAGCCCCAGCATTTT.

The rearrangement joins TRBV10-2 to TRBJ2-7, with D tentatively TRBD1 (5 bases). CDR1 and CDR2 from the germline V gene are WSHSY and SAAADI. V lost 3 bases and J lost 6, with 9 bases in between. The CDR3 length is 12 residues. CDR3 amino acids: CASSDGASEQYF. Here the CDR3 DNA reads TGCGCCAGCAGTGATGGGGCGAGCGAGCAGTACTTC.

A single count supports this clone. Here the CDR3 reads CASSRGQGSAKNIQYF. In DNA form, the CDR3 reads TGCGCCAGCAGCCGGGGACAGGGCAGTGCCAAAAACATTCAGTACTTC. The rearrangement uses TRBV5-1 and TRBJ2-4; 9 nucleotides match TRBD1. From germline, CDR1 is SGHRS and CDR2 YFSETQ. CDR3 size: 16 residues. V lost 4 bases and J lost 1; bases outside the gene matches: 6.

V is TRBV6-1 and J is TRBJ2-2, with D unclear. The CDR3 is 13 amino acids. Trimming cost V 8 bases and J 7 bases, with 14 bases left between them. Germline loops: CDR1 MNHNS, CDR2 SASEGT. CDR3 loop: CASLLPPVGELFF. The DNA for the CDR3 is TGTGCCAGCCTACTCCCGCCGGTCGGGGAGCTGTTTTTT.

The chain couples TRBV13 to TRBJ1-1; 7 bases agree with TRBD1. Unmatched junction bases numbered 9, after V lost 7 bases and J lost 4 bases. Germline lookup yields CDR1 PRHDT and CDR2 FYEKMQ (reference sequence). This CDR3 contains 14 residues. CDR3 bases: TGTGCCAGCATCCAGGGGGTTGCTGGCACTGAAGCTTTCTTT. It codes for CASIQGVAGTEAFF.

CDR3 DNA sequence: TGCGCCAGCAGCGCGGGATCAACTAATGAAAAACTGTTTTTT. Its protein is CASSAGSTNEKLFF. This chain connects TRBV5-1 to TRBJ1-4; no clear D. Germline V gene sequence: CDR1 SGHRS, CDR2 YFSETQ. Trimming took off 4 bases at V and 0 bases at J, with 7 bases between the two ends. The length of the CDR3 is 14 residues.